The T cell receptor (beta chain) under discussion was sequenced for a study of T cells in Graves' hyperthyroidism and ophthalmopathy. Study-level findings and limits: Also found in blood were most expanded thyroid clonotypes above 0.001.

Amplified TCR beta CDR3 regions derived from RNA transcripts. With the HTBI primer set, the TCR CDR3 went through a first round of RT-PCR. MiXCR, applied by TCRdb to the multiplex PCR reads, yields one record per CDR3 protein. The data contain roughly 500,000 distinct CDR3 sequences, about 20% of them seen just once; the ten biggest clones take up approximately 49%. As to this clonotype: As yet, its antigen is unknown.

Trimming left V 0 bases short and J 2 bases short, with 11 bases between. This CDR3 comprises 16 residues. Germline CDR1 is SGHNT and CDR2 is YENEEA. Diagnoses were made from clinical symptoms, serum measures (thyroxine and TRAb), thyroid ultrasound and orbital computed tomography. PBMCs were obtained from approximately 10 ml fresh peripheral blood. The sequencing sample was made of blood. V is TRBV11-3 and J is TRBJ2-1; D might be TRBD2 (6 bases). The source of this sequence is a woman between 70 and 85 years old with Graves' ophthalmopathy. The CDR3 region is CASSLDSGGTYNEQFF. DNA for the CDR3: TGTGCCAGCAGCTTAGATTCGGGCGGGACCTACAATGAGCAGTTCTTC.